This passage covers 23 T cell receptor beta chains from one sample sequenced in a study of T cell responses to AZD1222 COVID-19 vaccine. The assay was immunoSEQ multiplex PCR, and TCRdb's table has in-frame clones only and misses some. This table has over 50,000 clones, more than 70% appearing once. Sample: peripheral blood, taken 28 days after the second AZD1222 dose. These receptors were taken from an adult who received the AZD1222 COVID-19 vaccine.

The J gene is TRBJ2-7, the V gene TRBV13; the match to TRBD2 covers 8 bases. CDR3 length equals 15 residues. CDR1 is PRHDT and CDR2 is FYEKMQ in the germline V gene (reference sequence). Unmatched junction bases numbered 15, after V lost 2 bases and J lost 12 bases. In DNA form, the CDR3 reads TGTGCCAGCAGCTTAAGGCGACTAGCGTTCCTACGACGGTACTTC. The encoded protein is CASSLRRLAFLRRYF.

This chain links TRBV28 with TRBJ1-5; D not certain. The germline gives CDR1 MDHEN, CDR2 SYDVKM. V lost 5 bases, J lost 5 bases, and 4 bases lay in between. CDR3 length: 11 residues. CDR3: CASSGDQPQHF. The CDR3 DNA is TGTGCCAGCAGTGGGGATCAGCCCCAGCATTTT.

The CDR3 loop is CASSLAGGNSGNTIYF. Here the CDR3 DNA reads TGTGCCAGCAGCTTAGCGGGCGGCAACTCTGGAAACACCATATATTTT. The V gene is TRBV7-2, the J gene TRBJ1-3; no definite D call. V was cut by 0 bases and J by 0 bases, with 9 bases left in between. Germline lookup yields CDR1 SGHTA and CDR2 FQGNSA. This CDR3 spans 16 amino acids.

The gene calls are TRBV5-8 and TRBJ2-2; 7 nucleotides line up with TRBD2. This CDR3 is built from 15 residues. The V segment lost 1 base and the J segment 6 bases; nucleotides outside the gene matches: 6. Germline CDR1 and CDR2: SGHTS and YDEGEE. CDR3 protein: CASSLYGRRPGELFF. The CDR3 nucleotides read TGTGCCAGCAGCTTGTACGGGAGGAGGCCCGGGGAGCTGTTTTTT.

This clone has a handful of counts. The chain combines TRBV10-3 with TRBJ1-6; D possibly corresponds to TRBD1 (5 bases). The germline V and J ends were trimmed by 6 bases and 7 bases, with 10 bases remaining between them. CDR3 size: 13 residues. Per the germline V gene, CDR1 is ENHRY and CDR2 is SYGVKD. This chain's CDR3 is CAIREGVNSPLHF. The DNA for the CDR3 is TGTGCCATCAGAGAAGGGGTAAATTCACCCCTCCACTTT.

This clone has just a few counts. The rearrangement uses TRBV29-1 and TRBJ2-3, with 14 bases matching TRBD2. Germline values: CDR1 SQVTM, CDR2 ANQGSEA. Losses at the gene ends were 1 base for V and 6 bases for J; bases not matched to a gene: 6. The CDR3 contains 16 residues. CDR3 amino acids: CSVEGGTSGRSDTQYF. CDR3 coding DNA: TGCAGCGTTGAAGGGGGGACTAGCGGGAGATCTGATACGCAGTATTTT.

V is TRBV6-5 and J is TRBJ1-3; the D is unclear. Germline V CDR1 and CDR2: MNHEY, SVGAGI. CDR3 size: 13 residues. The V end was cut by 7 bases, the J end by 0 bases, with 7 bases between. The CDR3 sequence: CASTTTSGNTIYF. CDR3 DNA sequence: TGTGCCAGCACAACAACCTCTGGAAACACCATATATTTT.

J is TRBJ2-3 and V is TRBV11-2; D is undetermined. The CDR3 covers 14 residues. Germline V CDR1 and CDR2: SGHAT, FQNNGV. V was clipped by 5 bases and J by 0 bases, with 9 bases between them. The CDR3 DNA reads as TGTGCCAGCAGCGTGGGGTTTAGCACAGATACGCAGTATTTT. Protein sequence: CASSVGFSTDTQYF.

The chain joins TRBV6-5 to TRBJ1-2; D is unclear. V lost 0 bases and J 1 base, leaving 12 bases between the germline ends. The CDR3 is 16 residues long. Germline loops: CDR1 MNHEY, CDR2 SVGAGI. The CDR3 sequence is CASSYSRYSGNYGYTF. The DNA of the CDR3 is TGTGCCAGCAGTTACTCGAGATACTCGGGTAACTATGGCTACACCTTC.

The genes are TRBV18 and TRBJ2-2; TRBD1 might be the D (6 bases). This CDR3 is 15 amino acids long. The V end was cut by 6 bases, the J end by 3 bases, with 14 bases between. The V gene's germline CDR1 is KGHSH and CDR2 LQKENI. In nucleotides, the CDR3 is TGTGCCAGCTCCGAGATGGGGGCGGACACCGGGGAGCTGTTTTTT. As protein: CASSEMGADTGELFF. The variable domain in full, with the rest retrieved from reference TRBV18 and TRBJ2-2, is NAGVMQNPRHLVRRRGQEARLRCSPMKGHSHVYWYRQLPEEGLKFMVYLQKENIIDESGMPKERFSAEFPKEGPSILRIQQVVRGDSAAYFCASSEMGADTGELFFGEGSRLTVL.

The chain employs TRBV6-5 and TRBJ1-2, with D possibly TRBD1 on 6 matching bases. This CDR3 contains 13 residues. V was shortened by 6 bases and J by 2 bases, with 10 bases between the two germline ends. Per germline, CDR1 MNHEY and CDR2 SVGAGI. This CDR3 is CASRTTGNYGYTF. CDR3 coding DNA: TGTGCCAGCAGGACCACAGGGAACTATGGCTACACCTTC.

The CDR3 reads CASTPRDSSSYNEQFF. For the CDR3, the DNA is TGTGCCAGCACCCCGCGGGACTCTAGCTCCTACAATGAGCAGTTCTTC. This chain links TRBV6-6 with TRBJ2-1, with D possibly being TRBD2 (6 bases). V was clipped by 7 bases and J by 0 bases, with 16 bases between them. Germline V gene lookup returns CDR1 MNHNY and CDR2 SVGAGI (reference sequence). There are 16 residues in the CDR3.

CDR3 bases: TGTGCCAGCAGTGCTGCTAACTATGGCTACACCTTC. Translation: CASSAANYGYTF. The chain carries TRBV6-2 or TRBV6-3 and TRBJ1-2, with D unresolved. CDR3 length: 12 residues. Trimming stripped 5 bases from V and 0 bases from J, with 4 bases between. Germline V gives CDR1 MNHEY, CDR2 SVGEGT.

The CDR3 DNA is TGTGCCAGCAGTGAAACCGTGCGGGACAGGGTCCTTGTGGCCCAGCATTTT. Translating gives CASSETVRDRVLVAQHF. V is TRBV6-1 and J is TRBJ1-5, with 9 positions matching TRBD1. The germline gives CDR1 MNHNS, CDR2 SASEGT. The CDR3 is 17 amino acids. The V and J ends lost 2 bases and 11 bases, in that order; junction bases with no gene match: 16.

This clone occurred a few times. This sequence joins TRBV7-3 and TRBJ2-2; possibly TRBD1 or TRBD2 for D (5 bases each). This CDR3 has 14 residues. Trimming took 5 bases from V and 2 from J, leaving 9 bases between them. Per germline, CDR1 SGHTA and CDR2 FQGTGA. This chain's CDR3 is CASSPGPNTGELFF. CDR3 nucleotide sequence: TGTGCCAGCAGCCCGGGACCTAACACCGGGGAGCTGTTTTTT.

The chain couples TRBV6-2 or TRBV6-3 to TRBJ2-1, with D perhaps matching TRBD2 (6 bases). V shed 2 bases and J shed 1 base, with 9 bases lying between them. The CDR3 sequence is 15 residues long. The germline gives CDR1 MNHEY, CDR2 SVGEGT. The CDR3 DNA is TGTGCCAGCAGTTACCGGGGGAGGTCCTACAATGAGCAGTTCTTC. It specifies CASSYRGRSYNEQFF.

V and J are TRBV6-4 and TRBJ1-6; D is possibly TRBD1 (5 bases). The CDR3 runs 14 residues. CDR1 and CDR2 from the germline V gene are MRHNA and SNTAGT. V was trimmed by 4 bases and J by 13 bases, leaving 17 bases between them. The CDR3 loop is CASSGGTQGGPLHF. As DNA, the CDR3 is TGTGCCAGCAGTGGAGGCACCCAGGGTGGCCCCCTCCACTTT.

The rearrangement joins TRBV12-3 or TRBV12-4 to TRBJ1-2, with a possible D match to TRBD1 (5 bases). The CDR3 has 13 residues. With 5 bases removed from V and 5 bases from J, the gap between germline ends came to 12 bases. CDR3 DNA: TGTGCCAGCAGTATTGAGGCAGGGTATGGCTACACCTTC. Translated, it gives CASSIEAGYGYTF.

V usage is TRBV14 and J usage is TRBJ2-1; possible D gene TRBD1, 5 bases. Germline V lookup: CDR1 SGHDN, CDR2 FVKESK. V was trimmed by 0 bases and J by 2 bases, leaving 11 bases between them. The length of the CDR3 is 16 residues. The CDR3 nucleotides read TGTGCCAGCAGCCAAGACAGGGCTCTCGCCTACAATGAGCAGTTCTTC. Translation: CASSQDRALAYNEQFF.

CDR3 residues: CASSFERARPKINTEAFF. CDR3 nucleotides: TGCGCCAGCAGCTTTGAGAGGGCCCGGCCGAAGATAAACACTGAAGCTTTCTTT. The chain links TRBV5-1 to TRBJ1-1; D not resolved. The CDR3 loop spans 18 amino acids. V was shortened by 2 bases and J by 2 bases, with 22 bases between the two germline ends. The germline CDR1 and CDR2 sequences are SGHRS and YFSETQ. Full variable domain (missing parts from reference TRBV5-1 and TRBJ1-1): KAGVTQTPRYLIKTRGQQVTLSCSPISGHRSVSWYQQTPGQGLQFLFEYFSETQRNKGNFPGRFSGRQFSNSRSEMNVSTLELGDSALYLCASSFERARPKINTEAFFGQGTRLTVV.

The chain is built from TRBV7-8 and TRBJ1-6; D might be TRBD1 (5 bases). The CDR3 runs 14 residues. The V gene's germline CDR1 is SGHVS and CDR2 FQNEAQ. The V gene lost 5 bases and the J gene lost 7 bases, with 12 bases spanning the gap. As DNA, the CDR3 is TGTGCCAGCAGCCAGGGACGGAGGAATTCACCCCTCCACTTT. It translates to CASSQGRRNSPLHF.

J is TRBJ1-3 and V is TRBV5-4; TRBD1 might be the D (5 bases). V gave up 4 bases and J gave up 5 bases, with 19 bases separating them. The length of the CDR3 is 16 residues. In germline, CDR1 is SGHNT, CDR2 YYREEE (reference sequence). The CDR3 reads CASSLGAPGSRNTIYF. The CDR3, as DNA: TGTGCCAGCAGCCTCGGAGCACCAGGGTCTCGAAACACCATATATTTT.

The CDR3 nucleotides are TGTGCCAGCAGAATGACAGGGGATTCCACTGAAGCTTTCTTT. Its protein is CASRMTGDSTEAFF. This chain connects TRBV7-6 to TRBJ1-1, with TRBD1 matching 8 bases. CDR1 is SGHVS and CDR2 is FNYEAQ in the germline V gene. V gave up 6 bases and J gave up 4 bases; unmatched junction bases: 7. The CDR3 totals 14 residues. Looking up the rest from reference TRBV7-6 and TRBJ1-1 gives the full variable domain: GAGVSQSPRYKVTKRGQDVALRCDPISGHVSLYWYRQALGQGPEFLTYFNYEAQQDKSGLPNDRFSAERPEGSISTLTIQRTEQRDSAMYRCASRMTGDSTEAFFGQGTRLTVV.